This record concerns one T cell receptor (beta chain) sequence. There are 13 residues in the CDR3. Trimming at V came to 3 bases and at J to 4 bases, leaving 1 base not matched to a gene. From germline, CDR1 is SGHTA and CDR2 FQGTGA. The source of the sample is a study of blood T cell repertoires in COVID-19. Method: immunoSEQ multiplex PCR; TCRdb's copy keeps in-frame clones and lacks some. Of 35,000 to 45,000 clones listed, roughly 93% are singletons. V and J are TRBV7-3 and TRBJ2-5, with 8 bases matching TRBD2. Sequencing was carried out using peripheral blood. The receptor comes from a man in his forties or fifties with active COVID-19. The CDR3 DNA reads TGTGCCAGCAGCTTCGGGAGGGGAGAGACCCAGTACTTC. It translates to CASSFGRGETQYF.